Below, one TCR beta chain is given with its context. The CDR3 is made up of 14 amino acids. With 5 bases clipped from V and 4 bases from J, the junction kept 8 bases outside the gene matches. Germline-derived CDR1 and CDR2 are SNHLY and FYNNEI. Method: immunoSEQ multiplex PCR; TCRdb's copy keeps in-frame clones and lacks some. The sample includes 650,000 to 800,000 clones, approximately 90% of them seen just once. This sample was included in a study of blood T cell repertoires in COVID-19. Whole-study context: COVID-19 samples from acute and convalescent phases originated in the United States, Italy and Spain. Nucleic acid was either cDNA or gDNA, and it came from T cells, B-cell-depleted T cells, or PBMCs.

The sample taken for sequencing was peripheral blood. This sequence was found in a woman younger than 35 with acute or convalescent COVID-19. V is TRBV2 and J is TRBJ2-7, with 7 bases fitting TRBD1. This CDR3 reads CASSQNGRGYEQYF. The CDR3 DNA reads TGTGCCAGCAGTCAGAATGGCAGGGGGTACGAGCAGTACTTC.